The clone carrying this T cell receptor (beta chain) showed up just a few times. What it binds is not known. The data were taken from a study of metastatic and nonmetastatic thyroid tumors. Study summary: The authors compared repertoires across blood and tumor or nodule tissue from malignant and benign thyroid patients.

Through MiXCR, TCRdb re-clonotyped the PCR reads. The sample yields about 15,000 clones, roughly 3.5% seen once. Overall study findings and caveats: Patients with malignant thyroid tumors reportedly had significantly higher TCR beta diversity than those with benign nodules, in blood and tumor.

Trimming left V 2 bases short and J 3 bases short, with 11 bases between. This CDR3 comprises 14 residues. CDR1 is SGHRS, CDR2 YFSETQ, per germline. Treatment of any kind had been given to no patient before thyroid surgery. The TCR comes from a female donor with papillary thyroid cancer or a benign thyroid nodule (not recorded which). Some clones in this sample may be carry-over from other donors' samples. The sample consisted of tumor tissue. The chain joins TRBV5-1 to TRBJ1-1; no clear D gene. The CDR3 spells CASSLGQAYTEAFF. CDR3 sequence (DNA): TGCGCCAGCAGCTTAGGCCAGGCGTACACTGAAGCTTTCTTT. Full variable domain (rest looked up from reference TRBV5-1 and TRBJ1-1): KAGVTQTPRYLIKTRGQQVTLSCSPISGHRSVSWYQQTPGQGLQFLFEYFSETQRNKGNFPGRFSGRQFSNSRSEMNVSTLELGDSALYLCASSLGQAYTEAFFGQGTRLTVV.